This T cell receptor (beta chain) derives from a study of cytomegalovirus exposure and HLA in healthy donors. In its sample, this clone was seen a few times. Antigen unknown. The CDR3 has 16 residues. CDR1 and CDR2 (germline): MGHRA, YSYEKL. Trimming removed 0 bases from V and 0 bases from J, with 9 bases in between. The PCR made use of 60 Vbeta and 13 Jbeta primers. TCRdb keeps only in-frame clones here, not all; method: immunoSEQ multiplex PCR. The table has 100,000 to 150,000 clones, around 9% seen once. Findings and caveats of the study: Per a later analysis, HLA-associated TCR beta chains showed more clonal expansion than other, equally common TCR beta chains.

This clonotype was sampled from a man aged 40-50 years in good health and CMV-seronegative. The sequenced sample was PBMCs. The chain has TRBV4-1 and TRBJ1-5; D ambiguous. As DNA, the CDR3 is TGCGCCAGCAGCCAAGATCTCCGTTATAGCAATCAGCCCCAGCATTTT. It encodes CASSQDLRYSNQPQHF.